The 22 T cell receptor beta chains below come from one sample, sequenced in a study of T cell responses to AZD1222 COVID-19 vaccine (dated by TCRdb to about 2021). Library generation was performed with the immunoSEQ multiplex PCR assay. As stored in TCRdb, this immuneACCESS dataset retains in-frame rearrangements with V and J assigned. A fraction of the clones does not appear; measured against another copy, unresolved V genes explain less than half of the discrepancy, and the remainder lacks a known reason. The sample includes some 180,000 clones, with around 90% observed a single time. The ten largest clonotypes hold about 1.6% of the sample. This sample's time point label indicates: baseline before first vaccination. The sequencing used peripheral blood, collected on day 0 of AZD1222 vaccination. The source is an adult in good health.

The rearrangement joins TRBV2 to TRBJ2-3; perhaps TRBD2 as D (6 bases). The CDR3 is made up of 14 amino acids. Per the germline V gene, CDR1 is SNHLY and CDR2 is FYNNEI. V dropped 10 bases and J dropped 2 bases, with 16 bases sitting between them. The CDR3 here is CATLAGLHTDTQYF. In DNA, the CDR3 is TGTGCCACCCTGGCGGGACTCCACACAGATACGCAGTATTTT.

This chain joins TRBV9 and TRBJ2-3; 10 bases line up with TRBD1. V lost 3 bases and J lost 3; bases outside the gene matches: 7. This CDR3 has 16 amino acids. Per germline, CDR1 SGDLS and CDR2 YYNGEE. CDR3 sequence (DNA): TGTGCCAGCAGCGCCCGGGACAGGGGATGGACAGATACGCAGTATTTT. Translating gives CASSARDRGWTDTQYF.

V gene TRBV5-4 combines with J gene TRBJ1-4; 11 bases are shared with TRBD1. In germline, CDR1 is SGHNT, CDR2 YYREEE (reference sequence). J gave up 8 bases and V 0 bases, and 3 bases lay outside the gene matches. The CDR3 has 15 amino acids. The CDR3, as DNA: TGTGCCAGCAGCTTGGTGGGACAGGGGGAGGAAAAACTGTTTTTT. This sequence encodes CASSLVGQGEEKLFF.

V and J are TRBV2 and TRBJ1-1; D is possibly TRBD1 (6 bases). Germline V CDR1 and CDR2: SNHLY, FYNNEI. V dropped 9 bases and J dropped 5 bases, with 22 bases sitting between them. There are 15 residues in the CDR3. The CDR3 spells CASKLRGTKWTEAFF. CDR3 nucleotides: TGTGCCAGTAAACTCCGGGGGACAAAGTGGACTGAAGCTTTCTTT.

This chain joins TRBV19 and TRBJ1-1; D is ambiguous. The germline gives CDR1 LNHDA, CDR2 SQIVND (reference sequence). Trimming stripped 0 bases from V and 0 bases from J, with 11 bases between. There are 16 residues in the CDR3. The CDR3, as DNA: TGTGCCAGTAGTATAGATGGTGACGGATTGAACACTGAAGCTTTCTTT. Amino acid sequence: CASSIDGDGLNTEAFF.

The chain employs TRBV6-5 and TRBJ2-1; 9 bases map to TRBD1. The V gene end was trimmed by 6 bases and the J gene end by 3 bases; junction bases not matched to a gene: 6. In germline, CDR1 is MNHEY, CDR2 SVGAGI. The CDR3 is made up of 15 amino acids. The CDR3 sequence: CASSSDRGNYNEQFF. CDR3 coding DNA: TGTGCCAGCAGCTCGGACAGGGGAAACTACAATGAGCAGTTCTTC.

The CDR3 here is CASSSWDTDTQYF. CDR3 DNA: TGTGCCAGCAGCTCCTGGGACACAGATACGCAGTATTTT. V is TRBV7-2 and J is TRBJ2-3; no firm D call. The CDR3 totals 13 residues. Germline V CDR1 and CDR2: SGHTA, FQGNSA. Trimming cost V 4 bases and J 2 bases, with 7 bases left between them.

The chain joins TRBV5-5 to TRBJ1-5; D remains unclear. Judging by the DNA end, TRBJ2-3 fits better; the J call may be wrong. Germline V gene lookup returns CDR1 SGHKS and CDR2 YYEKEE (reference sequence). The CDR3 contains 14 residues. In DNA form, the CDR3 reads TGTGCCAGCAGCTTTTCACCCTTCAATCAGCCCCAGTATTTT. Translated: CASSFSPFNQPQYF.

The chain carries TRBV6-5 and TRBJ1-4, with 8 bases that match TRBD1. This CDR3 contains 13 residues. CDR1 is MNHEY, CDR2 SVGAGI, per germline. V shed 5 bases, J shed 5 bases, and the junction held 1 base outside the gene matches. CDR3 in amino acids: CASSRDRNEKLFF. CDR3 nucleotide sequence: TGTGCCAGCAGTAGGGACAGGAATGAAAAACTGTTTTTT.

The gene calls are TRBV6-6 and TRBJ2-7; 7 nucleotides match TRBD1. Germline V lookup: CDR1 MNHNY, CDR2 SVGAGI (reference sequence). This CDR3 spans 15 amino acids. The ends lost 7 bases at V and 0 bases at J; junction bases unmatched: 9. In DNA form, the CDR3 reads TGTGCCAGCAAAAAGACAGGGTACGGCTCCTACGAGCAGTACTTC. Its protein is CASKKTGYGSYEQYF.

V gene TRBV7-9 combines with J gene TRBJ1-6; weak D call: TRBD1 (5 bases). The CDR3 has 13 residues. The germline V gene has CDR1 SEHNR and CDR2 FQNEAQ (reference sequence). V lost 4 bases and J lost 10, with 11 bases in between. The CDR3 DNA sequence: TGTGCCAGCAGCTACGCACGGGACTCACCCCTCCACTTT. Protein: CASSYARDSPLHF.

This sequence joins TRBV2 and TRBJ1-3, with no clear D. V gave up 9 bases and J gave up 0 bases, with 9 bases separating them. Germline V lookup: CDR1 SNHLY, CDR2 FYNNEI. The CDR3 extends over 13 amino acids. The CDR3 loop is CASHRISGNTIYF. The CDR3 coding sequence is TGTGCCAGTCACAGAATCTCTGGAAACACCATATATTTT.

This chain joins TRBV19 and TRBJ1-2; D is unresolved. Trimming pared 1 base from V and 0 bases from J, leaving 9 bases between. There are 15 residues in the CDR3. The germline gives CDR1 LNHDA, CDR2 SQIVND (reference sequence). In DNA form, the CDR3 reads TGTGCCAGTAGTATAGCGGGCAGAACTAACTATGGCTACACCTTC. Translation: CASSIAGRTNYGYTF.

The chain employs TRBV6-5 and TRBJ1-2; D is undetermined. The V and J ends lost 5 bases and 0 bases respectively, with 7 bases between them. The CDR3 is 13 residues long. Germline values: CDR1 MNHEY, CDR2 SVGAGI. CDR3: CASSPLANYGYTF. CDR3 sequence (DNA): TGTGCCAGCAGTCCGTTAGCTAACTATGGCTACACCTTC.

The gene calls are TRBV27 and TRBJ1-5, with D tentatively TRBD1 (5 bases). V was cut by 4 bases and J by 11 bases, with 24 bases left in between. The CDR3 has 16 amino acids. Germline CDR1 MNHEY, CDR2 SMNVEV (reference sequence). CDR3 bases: TGTGCCAGCAGTTCGCATACGGGGCAGCCGGAAAGGGCCCAGCATTTT. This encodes CASSSHTGQPERAQHF.

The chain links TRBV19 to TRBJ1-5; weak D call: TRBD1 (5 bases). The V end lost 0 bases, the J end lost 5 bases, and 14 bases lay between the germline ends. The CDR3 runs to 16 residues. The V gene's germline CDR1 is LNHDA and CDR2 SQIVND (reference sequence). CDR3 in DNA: TGTGCCAGTAGTATAGATTATTACACAGGATATCAGCCCCAGCATTTT. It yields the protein CASSIDYYTGYQPQHF.

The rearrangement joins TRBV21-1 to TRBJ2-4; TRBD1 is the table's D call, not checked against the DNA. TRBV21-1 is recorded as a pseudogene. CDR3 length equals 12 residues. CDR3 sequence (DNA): TGTGCCACCCTGGCAGAATGGAACATTCAGTACTTC. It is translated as CATLAEWNIQYF.

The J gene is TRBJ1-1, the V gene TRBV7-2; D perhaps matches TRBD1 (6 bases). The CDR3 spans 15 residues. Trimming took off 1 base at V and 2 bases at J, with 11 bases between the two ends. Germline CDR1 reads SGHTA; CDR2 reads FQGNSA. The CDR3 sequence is CASSLVGTPNTEAFF. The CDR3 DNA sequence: TGTGCCAGCAGCTTAGTAGGGACACCTAACACTGAAGCTTTCTTT. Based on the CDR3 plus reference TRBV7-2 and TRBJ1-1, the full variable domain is GAGVSQSPSNKVTEKGKDVELRCDPISGHTALYWYRQSLGQGLEFLIYFQGNSAPDKSGLPSDRFSAERTGGSVSTLTIQRTQQEDSAVYLCASSLVGTPNTEAFFGQGTRLTVV.

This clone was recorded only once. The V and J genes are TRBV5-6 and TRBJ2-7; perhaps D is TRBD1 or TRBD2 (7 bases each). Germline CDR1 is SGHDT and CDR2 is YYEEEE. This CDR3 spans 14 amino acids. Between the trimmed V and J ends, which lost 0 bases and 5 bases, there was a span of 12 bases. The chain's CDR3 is CASSLAGGADEQYF. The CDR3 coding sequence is TGTGCCAGCAGCTTGGCAGGGGGGGCGGACGAGCAGTACTTC.

The CDR3 DNA sequence: TGCGCCAGCAGCTTGGCGGCAAACACTGAAGCTTTCTTT. Translating it yields CASSLAANTEAFF. The chain employs TRBV5-1 and TRBJ1-1; D gene ambiguous. This CDR3 is built from 13 residues. CDR1 and CDR2 from the germline V gene are SGHRS and YFSETQ. The V end was cut by 0 bases, the J end by 2 bases, with 5 bases between.

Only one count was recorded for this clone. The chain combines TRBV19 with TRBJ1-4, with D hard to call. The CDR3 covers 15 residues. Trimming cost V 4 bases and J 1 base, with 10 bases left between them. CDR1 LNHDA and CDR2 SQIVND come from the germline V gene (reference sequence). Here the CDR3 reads CASSKQLGTNEKLFF. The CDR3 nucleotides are TGTGCCAGTAGTAAACAATTGGGAACTAATGAAAAACTGTTTTTT.

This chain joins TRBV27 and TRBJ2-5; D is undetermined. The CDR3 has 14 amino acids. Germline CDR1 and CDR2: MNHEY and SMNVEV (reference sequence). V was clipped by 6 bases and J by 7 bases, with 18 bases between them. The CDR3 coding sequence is TGTGCCAGCAGCCCCGCAGTGGGGTTGGGGACCCAGTACTTC. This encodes CASSPAVGLGTQYF.